One and the same sample provided the 15 T cell receptor beta chains below, sequenced in a study of blood T cell repertoires in COVID-19. The repertoire was sequenced with immunoSEQ multiplex PCR; TCRdb's copy has only in-frame clones and lacks some. The table records over 150,000 clones, around 85% of them present only once. The source material was peripheral blood. All receptors derive from a man aged 70-80 years with active or convalescent COVID-19.

Written as DNA, the CDR3 is TGTGCCAGCTCACCACGGGCAGACAATGAGCAGTTCTTC. Translated, it gives CASSPRADNEQFF. The V and J genes are TRBV18 and TRBJ2-1, with D hard to call. Germline-derived CDR1 and CDR2 are KGHSH and LQKENI. The length of the CDR3 is 13 residues. The ends were cut back, 1 base at V and 5 bases at J, with 6 bases in the middle.

V usage is TRBV5-4 and J usage is TRBJ2-1; a weak D match, TRBD1 (6 bases). V was shortened by 4 bases and J by 4 bases, with 15 bases between the two germline ends. CDR1 is SGHNT and CDR2 is YYREEE in the germline V gene (reference sequence). The CDR3 loop spans 15 amino acids. The CDR3 bases are TGTGCCAGCAGCCCAAGCCAGGGGCCATACAATGAGCAGTTCTTC. Encoded protein: CASSPSQGPYNEQFF.

V is TRBV18 and J is TRBJ1-2, with D hard to call. CDR1 KGHSH and CDR2 LQKENI come from the germline V gene. The CDR3 runs to 14 residues. The V end was cut by 6 bases, the J end by 1 base, with 12 bases between. The CDR3 DNA reads as TGTGCCAGCTCCCCGGGCGGGAATAACTATGGCTACACCTTC. This translates into CASSPGGNNYGYTF.

As for this clone: This sample includes further DNA sequences coding for the same CDR3. The chain uses TRBV2 and TRBJ1-2, with TRBD1 as a possible D gene (6 bases). The germline gives CDR1 SNHLY, CDR2 FYNNEI. The CDR3 sequence is 14 residues long. V dropped 1 base and J dropped 4 bases, with 10 bases sitting between them. The CDR3 is CASSEGRGAYGYTF. The CDR3 coding sequence is TGTGCCAGCAGTGAAGGCAGGGGCGCCTATGGCTACACCTTC. Combining the CDR3 with reference TRBV2 and TRBJ1-2 gives the whole variable domain EPEVTQTPSHQVTQMGQEVILRCVPISNHLYFYWYRQILGQKVEFLVSFYNNEISEKSEIFDDQFSVERPDGSNFTLKIRSTKLEDSAMYFCASSEGRGAYGYTFGSGTRLTVV.

The rearrangement uses TRBV28 and TRBJ1-4, with 7 bases fitting TRBD1. This CDR3 region has 17 residues. V lost 11 bases, J lost 3 bases, and 18 bases stayed unmatched. Germline CDR1 and CDR2: MDHEN and SYDVKM. The CDR3 DNA reads as TGTGCCGCCAAGGGGCAGGGGGAACGTCGAGCTAATGAAAAACTGTTTTTT. Protein product: CAAKGQGERRANEKLFF. Filled out from reference TRBV28 and TRBJ1-4, the complete variable domain reads DVKVTQSSRYLVKRTGEKVFLECVQDMDHENMFWYRQDPGLGLRLIYFSYDVKMKEKGDIPEGYSVSREKKERFSLILESASTNQTSMYLCAAKGQGERRANEKLFFGSGTQLSVL.

The DNA for the CDR3 is TGTGCCAGCAGCTCCCGACAGGGCGAGACTGAAGCTTTCTTT. Protein product: CASSSRQGETEAFF. This chain connects TRBV7-3 to TRBJ1-1; 7 nucleotides match TRBD1. V was clipped by 4 bases and J by 5 bases; unmatched bases: 7. Germline CDR1 SGHTA, CDR2 FQGTGA. The CDR3 runs to 14 residues. Looking up the rest from reference TRBV7-3 and TRBJ1-1 gives the full variable domain: GAGVSQTPSNKVTEKGKYVELRCDPISGHTALYWYRQSLGQGPEFLIYFQGTGAADDSGLPNDRFFAVRPEGSVSTLKIQRTERGDSAVYLCASSSRQGETEAFFGQGTRLTVV.

The chain uses TRBV7-2 and TRBJ2-1; 7 nucleotides match TRBD2. The germline V gene encodes CDR1 SGHTA and CDR2 FQGNSA. The CDR3 consists of 16 residues. V trimming: 7 bases; J trimming: 7 bases; junction bases outside the gene matches: 16. CDR3 region: CASTPLGGGVENEQFF. The CDR3 region has the DNA TGTGCCAGCACCCCGCTCGGTGGGGGGGTGGAAAATGAGCAGTTCTTC.

The V gene is TRBV19, the J gene TRBJ1-5; possible D gene TRBD1, 6 bases. Germline assignment: CDR1 LNHDA and CDR2 SQIVND (reference sequence). The CDR3 is 14 residues long. V dropped 7 bases and J dropped 7 bases, with 17 bases sitting between them. The CDR3 region is CASIGDRLSQPQHF. CDR3 DNA sequence: TGTGCCAGTATCGGCGACAGGCTGAGCCAGCCCCAGCATTTT.

The chain combines TRBV6-1 with TRBJ1-2; maybe TRBD1 (5 bases). CDR1 and CDR2 from the germline V gene are MNHNS and SASEGT. Trimming cost V 0 bases and J 3 bases, with 17 bases left between them. The CDR3 has 17 residues. This CDR3 is CASSEALSTGWHYGYTF. The CDR3 region has the DNA TGTGCCAGCAGTGAAGCGCTTTCAACAGGTTGGCACTATGGCTACACCTTC.

The chain combines TRBV9 with TRBJ1-3, with D hard to call. Germline CDR1 SGDLS, CDR2 YYNGEE. CDR3 length: 16 amino acids. V was clipped by 0 bases and J by 3 bases, with 13 bases between them. Here the CDR3 DNA reads TGTGCCAGCAGCGTAGCATCCCTCGGAGGTGGAAACACCATATATTTT. Translation: CASSVASLGGGNTIYF.

The chain carries TRBV5-1 and TRBJ2-3, with 7 positions matching TRBD1. J was trimmed by 4 bases and V by 6 bases; bases with no gene match: 8. The CDR3 covers 14 residues. From germline, CDR1 is SGHRS and CDR2 YFSETQ. Here the CDR3 reads CASIRGQGPDTQYF. CDR3 nucleotides: TGCGCCAGCATTAGGGGGCAGGGCCCAGATACGCAGTATTTT.

This clone turned up a few times. The chain joins TRBV7-2 to TRBJ2-5; the D gene is possibly TRBD1 (5 bases). CDR1 and CDR2 (germline): SGHTA, FQGNSA. The CDR3 covers 14 residues. Trimming took 5 bases from V and 3 from J, leaving 13 bases between them. As DNA, the CDR3 is TGTGCCAGCAGCCCACCAGGGAAGGAAGAGACCCAGTACTTC. Translation: CASSPPGKEETQYF.

The rearrangement links TRBV9 to TRBJ1-3, with a tentative D call TRBD1 (6 bases). The CDR3 has 15 amino acids. V was pared by 4 bases and J by 3 bases, with 14 bases between. Germline CDR1 and CDR2: SGDLS and YYNGEE. This chain's CDR3 is CASSIQGGGGNTIYF. Written as DNA, the CDR3 is TGTGCCAGCAGCATTCAAGGGGGTGGTGGAAACACCATATATTTT.

This rearrangement joins TRBV2 to TRBJ1-3, with 7 nucleotides matching TRBD1. CDR3 length: 13 amino acids. Trimming at V came to 7 bases and at J to 3 bases, leaving 3 bases not matched to a gene. CDR1 is SNHLY, CDR2 FYNNEI, per germline. CDR3 sequence: CASKDRVGNTIYF. CDR3 nucleotide sequence: TGTGCCAGCAAAGACAGGGTTGGAAACACCATATATTTT.

This clone was picked up many times. CDR3 in amino acids: CASSFRVQETQYF. CDR3 sequence (DNA): TGTGCCAGCAGCTTCCGGGTTCAAGAGACCCAGTACTTC. The chain uses TRBV13 and TRBJ2-5; no reliable D call. Germline assignment: CDR1 PRHDT and CDR2 FYEKMQ (reference sequence). V lost 3 bases to trimming and J lost 2 bases, with 7 bases between them. The CDR3 is 13 amino acids. Based on the CDR3 plus reference TRBV13 and TRBJ2-5, the full variable domain is AAGVIQSPRHLIKEKRETATLKCYPIPRHDTVYWYQQGPGQDPQFLISFYEKMQSDKGSIPDRFSAQQFSDYHSELNMSSLELGDSALYFCASSFRVQETQYFGPGTRLLVL.